The 17 T cell receptor beta chains below come from one sample, sequenced in a study of T cell repertoires in cytomegalovirus infection. MiXCR, run by TCRdb on the reads, gives a single entry per CDR3 protein. The sample shows about 150,000 distinct CDR3 sequences, roughly 18% of them seen only once. Sequenced sample: CD8+ T cells from PBMCs. The source of these receptors is a human donor in good health (CMV status not recorded). Some clones in this sample may be carry-over from other donors' samples.

This clonotype was detected ten times or more. The V and J genes are TRBV7-4 and TRBJ1-4; no reliable D call. Germline V lookup: CDR1 SGHVT, CDR2 SQSDAQ. The V end lost 1 base, the J end lost 0 bases, and 24 bases lay between the germline ends. CDR3 size: 21 residues. The CDR3 coding sequence is TGTGCCAGCAGCTTAGACAATTTGGACTATTACCAAACCTCAACTAATGAAAAACTGTTTTTT. This sequence encodes CASSLDNLDYYQTSTNEKLFF.

This clonotype was seen a few times. The V and J genes are TRBV7-3 and TRBJ1-4; 9 bases align to TRBD1. The ends lost 4 bases at V and 8 bases at J; junction bases unmatched: 14. Germline CDR1 SGHTA, CDR2 FQGTGA. The CDR3 has 17 amino acids. CDR3 loop: CASSSRDRASSKEKLFF. In nucleotides, the CDR3 is TGTGCCAGCAGCTCACGGGACAGGGCCTCCTCGAAGGAAAAACTGTTTTTT.

The V call is TRBV9, the J call TRBJ2-1; 7 nucleotides line up with TRBD2. The CDR3 has 13 amino acids. J gave up 10 bases and V 2 bases, and 6 bases lay outside the gene matches. Germline assignment: CDR1 SGDLS and CDR2 YYNGEE. CDR3 region: CASSVTLAAEQFF. The CDR3 DNA reads TGTGCCAGCAGCGTTACCCTAGCGGCCGAGCAGTTCTTC.

The V call is TRBV6-6, the J call TRBJ2-7; D gene ambiguous. The CDR3 covers 16 residues. Trimming stripped 2 bases from V and 6 bases from J, with 20 bases between. Germline CDR1 and CDR2: MNHNY and SVGAGI (reference sequence). This chain's CDR3 is CASSYGARGTNSEQYF. The CDR3 DNA sequence: TGTGCCAGCAGTTACGGAGCCCGCGGCACAAACTCCGAGCAGTACTTC.

This clonotype was counted only a few times. The CDR3 sequence is CASSNPGRYEQYF. The CDR3, as DNA: TGTGCCAGCAGTAACCCAGGGCGGTACGAGCAGTACTTC. The chain carries TRBV7-9 and TRBJ2-7; perhaps TRBD1 as D (5 bases). The length of the CDR3 is 13 residues. Trimming left V 6 bases short and J 4 bases short, with 13 bases between. Germline V gives CDR1 SEHNR, CDR2 FQNEAQ (reference sequence).

This chain uses TRBV29-1 with TRBJ2-2; TRBD2 is a possible D gene (5 bases). In germline, CDR1 is SQVTM, CDR2 ANQGSEA. CDR3 length: 15 amino acids. Deletions cut 5 bases from V and 2 bases from J, with 15 bases between. In nucleotides, the CDR3 is TGCAGCGTTTTCCTACTAGAGTCAAACACCGGGGAGCTGTTTTTT. Translating gives CSVFLLESNTGELFF.

This clonotype showed up many times. This sequence joins TRBV7-2 and TRBJ1-1, with TRBD1 as a possible D gene (5 bases). The CDR3 length is 13 residues. Between the trimmed V and J ends, which lost 7 bases and 4 bases, there was a span of 13 bases. CDR1 is SGHTA, CDR2 FQGNSA, per germline. The CDR3 DNA follows: TGTGCCAGCACCCTGGGGGGGATCACTGAAGCTTTCTTT. The encoded protein is CASTLGGITEAFF.

The rearrangement uses TRBV28 and TRBJ2-1; D is uncertain. Germline V lookup: CDR1 MDHEN, CDR2 SYDVKM. The CDR3 contains 13 residues. V was pared by 3 bases and J by 6 bases, with 9 bases between. The CDR3 DNA follows: TGTGCCAGCAGTTTCGTCATCGGCAATGAGCAGTTCTTC. Residues: CASSFVIGNEQFF.

The chain uses TRBV29-1 and TRBJ2-1; TRBD2 matches 10 bases. CDR1 SQVTM and CDR2 ANQGSEA come from the germline V gene. Trimming removed 5 bases from V and 9 bases from J; junction bases left unmatched: 7. The CDR3 runs to 13 residues. The CDR3 sequence is CSVYSGRAPEQFF. For the CDR3, the DNA is TGCAGCGTTTACAGCGGGAGGGCCCCTGAGCAGTTCTTC.

The chain links TRBV20-1 to TRBJ2-7, with 10 nucleotides matching TRBD2. Germline loops: CDR1 DFQATT, CDR2 SNEGSKA (reference sequence). The V gene end was trimmed by 2 bases and the J gene end by 4 bases; junction bases not matched to a gene: 5. The CDR3 runs 14 residues. For the CDR3, the DNA is TGCAGTGCTAGAAAGCGGGAGGGACTATACGAGCAGTACTTC. Translation: CSARKREGLYEQYF.

About this clonotype: Given a much more abundant clone one base away, this may be a read error. In DNA form, the CDR3 reads TGTGCCAGCAGCGTACCTACCTACGAGCAGTACTTC. The encoded protein is CASSVPTYEQYF. The chain uses TRBV7-2 and TRBJ2-7; D is unclear. The CDR3 runs to 12 residues. The germline V gene has CDR1 SGHTA and CDR2 FQGNSA. V was cut by 5 bases and J by 2 bases, with 7 bases left in between.

The chain uses TRBV6-5 and TRBJ1-1; 11 bases align to TRBD1. The CDR3 runs 14 residues. Trimming removed 2 bases from V and 5 bases from J; junction bases left unmatched: 1. Germline V lookup: CDR1 MNHEY, CDR2 SVGAGI. CDR3: CASSYGTGGTEAFF. The CDR3 DNA reads as TGTGCCAGCAGTTACGGGACAGGGGGAACTGAAGCTTTCTTT.

V and J are TRBV12-3 or TRBV12-4 and TRBJ2-7, with TRBD1 matching over 10 bases. This CDR3 comprises 16 residues. V shed 1 base, J shed 7 bases, and the junction held 10 bases outside the gene matches. The CDR3 region is CASSLGYETGGAEQYF. The CDR3 bases are TGTGCCAGCAGTTTAGGATATGAGACAGGGGGCGCAGAGCAGTACTTC.

A few counts support this clonotype. The chain combines TRBV7-8 with TRBJ1-4; D uncertain. The CDR3 has 16 amino acids. The germline V gene has CDR1 SGHVS and CDR2 FQNEAQ. Trimming shortened V by 1 base and J by 5 bases, and 14 bases separated the two germline ends. CDR3 sequence: CASSLEILNDNEKLFF. In DNA, the CDR3 is TGTGCCAGCAGCTTAGAGATCCTAAATGACAATGAAAAACTGTTTTTT.

This clonotype was detected only a few times. V gene TRBV12-5 combines with J gene TRBJ1-1; maybe TRBD1 (5 bases). Germline CDR1 LGHNT, CDR2 FRNRAP. The V and J ends lost 3 bases and 5 bases respectively, with 13 bases between them. The CDR3 has 14 amino acids. The CDR3 sequence: CASGFGGLGTEAFF. The DNA for the CDR3 is TGTGCTAGTGGTTTTGGGGGGTTAGGGACTGAAGCTTTCTTT.

V gene TRBV10-3 combines with J gene TRBJ2-1; D gene ambiguous. The CDR3 runs 14 residues. Germline V CDR1 and CDR2: ENHRY, SYGVKD. V lost 0 bases and J 4 bases, leaving 7 bases between the germline ends. The CDR3 sequence: CAISESTTYNEQFF. CDR3 sequence (DNA): TGTGCCATCAGTGAGTCGACGACGTACAATGAGCAGTTCTTC.

This clonotype was seen a few times. The CDR3: CASSQWTPSGANVLTF. DNA for the CDR3: TGTGCCAGCAGCCAATGGACTCCCTCTGGGGCCAACGTCCTGACTTTC. J is TRBJ2-6 and V is TRBV7-9, with a possible D match to TRBD2 (5 bases). V lost 5 bases and J lost 0, with 11 bases in between. This CDR3 is built from 16 residues. The germline V gene encodes CDR1 SEHNR and CDR2 FQNEAQ (reference sequence).